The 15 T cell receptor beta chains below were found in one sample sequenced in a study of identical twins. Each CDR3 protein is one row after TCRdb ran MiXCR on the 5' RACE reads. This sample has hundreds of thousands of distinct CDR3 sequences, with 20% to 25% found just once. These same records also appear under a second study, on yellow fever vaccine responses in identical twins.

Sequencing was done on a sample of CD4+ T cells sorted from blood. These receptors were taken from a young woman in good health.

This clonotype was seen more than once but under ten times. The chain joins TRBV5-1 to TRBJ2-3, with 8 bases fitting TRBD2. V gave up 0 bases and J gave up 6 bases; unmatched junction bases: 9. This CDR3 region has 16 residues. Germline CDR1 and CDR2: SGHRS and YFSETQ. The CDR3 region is CASSLAGGLASDTQYF. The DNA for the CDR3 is TGCGCCAGCAGCTTGGCGGGCGGACTAGCCTCGGATACGCAGTATTTT.

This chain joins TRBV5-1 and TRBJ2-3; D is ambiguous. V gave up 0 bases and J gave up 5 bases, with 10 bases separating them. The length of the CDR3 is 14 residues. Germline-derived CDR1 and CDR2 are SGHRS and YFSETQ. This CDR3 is CASSLEVRGDTQYF. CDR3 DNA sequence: TGCGCCAGCAGCTTGGAAGTCCGCGGAGATACGCAGTATTTT. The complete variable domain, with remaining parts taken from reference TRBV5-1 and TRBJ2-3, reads KAGVTQTPRYLIKTRGQQVTLSCSPISGHRSVSWYQQTPGQGLQFLFEYFSETQRNKGNFPGRFSGRQFSNSRSEMNVSTLELGDSALYLCASSLEVRGDTQYFGPGTRLTVL.

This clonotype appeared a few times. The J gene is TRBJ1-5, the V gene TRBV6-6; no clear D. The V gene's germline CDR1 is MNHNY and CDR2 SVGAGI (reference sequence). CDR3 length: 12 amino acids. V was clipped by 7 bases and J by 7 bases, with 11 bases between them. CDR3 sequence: CASKILGQPQHF. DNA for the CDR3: TGTGCCAGCAAGATCTTGGGGCAGCCCCAGCATTTT.

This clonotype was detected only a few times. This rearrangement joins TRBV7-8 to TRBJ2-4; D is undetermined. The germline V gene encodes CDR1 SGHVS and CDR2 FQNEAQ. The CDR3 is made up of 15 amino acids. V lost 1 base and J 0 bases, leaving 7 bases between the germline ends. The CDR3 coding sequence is TGTGCCAGCAGCTTAGAAGGCATAGCCAAAAACATTCAGTACTTC. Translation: CASSLEGIAKNIQYF.

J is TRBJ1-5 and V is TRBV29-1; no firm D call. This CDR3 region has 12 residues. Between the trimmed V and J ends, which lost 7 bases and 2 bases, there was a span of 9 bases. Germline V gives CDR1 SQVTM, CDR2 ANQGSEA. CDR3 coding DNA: TGCAGCGCTTACGTCGGCAATCAGCCCCAGCATTTT. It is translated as CSAYVGNQPQHF.

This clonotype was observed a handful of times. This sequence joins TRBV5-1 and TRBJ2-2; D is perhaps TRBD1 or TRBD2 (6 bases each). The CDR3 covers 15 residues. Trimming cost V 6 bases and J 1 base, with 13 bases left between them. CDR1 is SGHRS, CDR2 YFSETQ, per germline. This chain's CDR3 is CASMVGGLNTGELFF. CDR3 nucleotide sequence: TGCGCCAGCATGGTGGGGGGCCTGAACACCGGGGAGCTGTTTTTT.

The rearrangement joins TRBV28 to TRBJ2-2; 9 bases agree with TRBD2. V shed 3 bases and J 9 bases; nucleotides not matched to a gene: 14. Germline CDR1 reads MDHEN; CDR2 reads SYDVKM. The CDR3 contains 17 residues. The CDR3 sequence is CASSFGFAGGLRRELFF. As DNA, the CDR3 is TGTGCCAGCAGTTTTGGCTTCGCGGGGGGGCTGAGGCGGGAGCTGTTTTTT.

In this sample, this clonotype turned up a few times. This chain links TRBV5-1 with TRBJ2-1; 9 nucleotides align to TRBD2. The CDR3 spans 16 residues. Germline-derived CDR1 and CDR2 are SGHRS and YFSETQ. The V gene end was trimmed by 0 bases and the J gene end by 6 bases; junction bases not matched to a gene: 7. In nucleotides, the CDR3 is TGCGCCAGCAGCTTGGACCCTAGCGGGATGCCCAATGAGCAGTTCTTC. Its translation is CASSLDPSGMPNEQFF.

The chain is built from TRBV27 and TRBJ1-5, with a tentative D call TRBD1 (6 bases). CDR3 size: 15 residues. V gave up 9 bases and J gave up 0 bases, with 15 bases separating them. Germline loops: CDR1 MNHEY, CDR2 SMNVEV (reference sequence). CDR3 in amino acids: CARTRGRFSNQPQHF. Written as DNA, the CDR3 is TGTGCCAGGACCCGGGGGCGGTTTAGCAATCAGCCCCAGCATTTT.

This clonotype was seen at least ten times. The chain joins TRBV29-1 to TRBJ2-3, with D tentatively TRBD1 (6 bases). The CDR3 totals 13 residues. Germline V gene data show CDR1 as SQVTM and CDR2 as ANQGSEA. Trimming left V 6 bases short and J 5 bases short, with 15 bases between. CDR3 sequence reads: CSVRTGLGDTQYF. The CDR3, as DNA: TGCAGCGTGAGAACAGGGCTTGGAGATACGCAGTATTTT.

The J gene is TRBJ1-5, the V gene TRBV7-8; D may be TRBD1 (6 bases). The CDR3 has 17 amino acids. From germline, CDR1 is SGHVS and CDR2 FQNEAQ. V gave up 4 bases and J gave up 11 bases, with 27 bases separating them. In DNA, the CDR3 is TGTGCCAGCAGCTCTTCTGCACAGGGTTCGCTATCCTCCACCCAGCATTTT. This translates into CASSSSAQGSLSSTQHF.

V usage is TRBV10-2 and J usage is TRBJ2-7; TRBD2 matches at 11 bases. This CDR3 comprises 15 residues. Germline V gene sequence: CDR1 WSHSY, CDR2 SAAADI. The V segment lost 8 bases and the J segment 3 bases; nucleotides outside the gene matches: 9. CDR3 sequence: CASGEPGLAVYEQYV. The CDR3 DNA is TGCGCCAGCGGGGAACCGGGACTAGCGGTCTACGAGCAGTACGTC.

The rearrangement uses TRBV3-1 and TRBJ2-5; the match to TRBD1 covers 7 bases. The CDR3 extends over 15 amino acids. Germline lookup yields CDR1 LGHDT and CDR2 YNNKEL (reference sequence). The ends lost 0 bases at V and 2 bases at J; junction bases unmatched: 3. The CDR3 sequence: CASSQDRQGQETQYF. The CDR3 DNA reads TGTGCCAGCAGCCAAGATCGACAGGGTCAAGAGACCCAGTACTTC.

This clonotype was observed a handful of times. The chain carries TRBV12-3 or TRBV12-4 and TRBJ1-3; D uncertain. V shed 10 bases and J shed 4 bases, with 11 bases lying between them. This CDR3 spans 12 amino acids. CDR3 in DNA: TGTGCCAACAAAGGATCCGGAAACACCATATATTTT. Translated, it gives CANKGSGNTIYF.

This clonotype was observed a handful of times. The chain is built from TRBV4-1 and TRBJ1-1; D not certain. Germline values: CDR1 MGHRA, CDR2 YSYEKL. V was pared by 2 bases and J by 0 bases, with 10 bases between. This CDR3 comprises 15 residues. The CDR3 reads CASSQNVGLNTEAFF. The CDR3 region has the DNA TGCGCCAGCAGCCAAAATGTAGGGCTGAACACTGAAGCTTTCTTT.